The 16 T cell receptor beta chains below were found in one sample sequenced in a study of control samples from healthy donors and cancer patients. TCRdb's table, derived via immunoSEQ multiplex PCR, lists solely in-frame clones and lacks some. The data contain around 130,000 clones, about 88% of them singletons. The sample consisted of blood. The receptors shown here come from a man over 45 in good health.

V is TRBV5-1 and J is TRBJ1-6; D not resolved. V lost 1 base and J lost 7, with 12 bases in between. Germline V CDR1 and CDR2: SGHRS, YFSETQ. The CDR3 runs to 15 residues. The DNA of the CDR3 is TGCGCCAGCAGCTTGTCGGGTGCCGTGAATTCACCCCTCCACTTT. The encoded protein is CASSLSGAVNSPLHF.

V and J are TRBV3-1 (or the pseudogene TRBV3-2) and TRBJ2-3; no clear D. V was pared by 0 bases and J by 6 bases, with 10 bases between. Germline loops: CDR1 LGHDT, CDR2 YNNKEL (reference sequence). The CDR3 extends over 14 amino acids. The CDR3 reads CASSQDVSEDTQYF. In DNA, the CDR3 is TGTGCCAGCAGCCAAGACGTCTCAGAGGATACGCAGTATTTT.

This chain connects TRBV19 to TRBJ2-7; D gene uncertain. Between the trimmed V and J ends, which lost 3 bases and 0 bases, there was a span of 12 bases. Germline lookup yields CDR1 LNHDA and CDR2 SQIVND (reference sequence). The CDR3 consists of 15 residues. The CDR3 protein is CASSMSTGLSYEQYF. The CDR3 coding sequence is TGTGCCAGTAGTATGTCGACGGGCCTCTCCTACGAGCAGTACTTC.

The chain uses TRBV7-9 and TRBJ1-1, with 8 bases that match TRBD1. The V gene end was trimmed by 5 bases and the J gene end by 4 bases; junction bases not matched to a gene: 3. The CDR3 covers 13 residues. Looked up from germline, CDR1 is SEHNR and CDR2 is FQNEAQ (reference sequence). CDR3 loop: CASSPTGGTEAFF. CDR3 DNA sequence: TGTGCCAGCAGCCCCACAGGGGGCACTGAAGCTTTCTTT. Drawing the rest from reference TRBV7-9 and TRBJ1-1, the complete variable domain is DTGVSQNPRHKITKRGQNVTFRCDPISEHNRLYWYRQTLGQGPEFLTYFQNEAQLEKSRLLSDRFSAERPKGSFSTLEIQRTEQGDSAMYLCASSPTGGTEAFFGQGTRLTVV.

This clone was counted once. The gene calls are TRBV6-2 or TRBV6-3 and TRBJ2-7; D is undetermined. The CDR3 runs to 15 residues. The germline V gene has CDR1 MNHEY and CDR2 SVGEGT. The V end lost 0 bases, the J end lost 3 bases, and 12 bases lay between the germline ends. CDR3 residues: CASSYSPISNYEQYF. The CDR3 DNA reads TGTGCCAGCAGTTACTCACCTATCAGTAACTACGAGCAGTACTTC.

V gene TRBV5-5 combines with J gene TRBJ2-7, with a possible D match to TRBD1 (6 bases). The V gene lost 7 bases and the J gene lost 3 bases, with 20 bases spanning the gap. This CDR3 region has 15 residues. The germline V gene encodes CDR1 SGHKS and CDR2 YYEKEE (reference sequence). The CDR3 spells CASQITGTTRYEQYF. In DNA form, the CDR3 reads TGTGCCAGCCAAATAACCGGGACAACACGCTACGAGCAGTACTTC.

The chain joins TRBV6-6 to TRBJ1-2; D gene unclear. This CDR3 has 13 residues. V was shortened by 8 bases and J by 3 bases, with 13 bases between the two germline ends. Germline loops: CDR1 MNHNY, CDR2 SVGAGI (reference sequence). DNA for the CDR3: TGTGCCAGCCGAGTGGCAGCTGACTATGGCTACACCTTC. Translated, it gives CASRVAADYGYTF.

The V and J genes are TRBV20-1 and TRBJ2-1; TRBD2 might be the D (6 bases). This CDR3 is 15 amino acids long. The ends were cut back, 3 bases at V and 0 bases at J, with 12 bases in the middle. In germline, CDR1 is DFQATT, CDR2 SNEGSKA (reference sequence). The CDR3 here is CSASLGGLSYNEQFF. For the CDR3, the DNA is TGCAGTGCTAGTTTGGGAGGACTCTCCTACAATGAGCAGTTCTTC.

The V call is TRBV14, the J call TRBJ2-5; a possible D gene is TRBD1 (5 bases). Germline V lookup: CDR1 SGHDN, CDR2 FVKESK. With 5 bases removed from V and 4 bases from J, the gap between germline ends came to 11 bases. CDR3 size: 13 residues. CDR3 coding DNA: TGTGCCAGCAGCGCCCAGGGAAGAGAGACCCAGTACTTC. Translating gives CASSAQGRETQYF.

V usage is TRBV7-9 and J usage is TRBJ2-3, with D possibly matching TRBD1 (6 bases). Trimming removed 4 bases from V and 0 bases from J, with 20 bases in between. The CDR3 is 18 amino acids. CDR1 SEHNR and CDR2 FQNEAQ come from the germline V gene (reference sequence). The CDR3 DNA follows: TGTGCCAGCAGCTCCCCAGCTGGGGGCCGACCTAGCACAGATACGCAGTATTTT. This codes for CASSSPAGGRPSTDTQYF.

In this sample, this clone turned up a few times. The CDR3 region has the DNA TGTGCCAGCAGTAGGACCCAAATGGGATCACCCCTCCACTTT. Amino acid sequence: CASSRTQMGSPLHF. This sequence joins TRBV2 and TRBJ1-6; D gene ambiguous. With 5 bases removed from V and 10 bases from J, the gap between germline ends came to 15 bases. The CDR3 sequence is 14 residues long. Germline-derived CDR1 and CDR2 are SNHLY and FYNNEI.

This clone showed up just a few times. V is TRBV18 and J is TRBJ1-2; TRBD1 aligns across 8 bases. The germline gives CDR1 KGHSH, CDR2 LQKENI. V lost 4 bases to trimming and J lost 6 bases; unmatched junction nucleotides: 4. The CDR3 has 13 amino acids. CDR3 nucleotides: TGTGCCAGCTCACAGGGACAGGATAATGGCTACACCTTC. Amino acid sequence: CASSQGQDNGYTF.

This sequence joins TRBV11-2 and TRBJ1-2, with D possibly matching TRBD1 (5 bases). Trimming removed 0 bases from V and 5 bases from J, with 13 bases in between. CDR3 length: 15 amino acids. Germline assignment: CDR1 SGHAT and CDR2 FQNNGV. DNA for the CDR3: TGTGCCAGCAGCTTAGAAAGGCGGGGGGTATATGGCTACACCTTC. Amino acid sequence: CASSLERRGVYGYTF.

This chain uses TRBV30 with TRBJ2-5; TRBD2 matches 8 bases. Trimming at V came to 1 base and at J to 5 bases, leaving 6 bases not matched to a gene. The CDR3 consists of 14 residues. Germline lookup yields CDR1 GTSNPN and CDR2 SVGIG (reference sequence). The CDR3 DNA is TGTGCCTGGAGTGGTACGGGGGGGAGGGAGACCCAGTACTTC. Residues: CAWSGTGGRETQYF.

This sequence joins TRBV9 and TRBJ2-1, with D perhaps TRBD1 (5 bases). Trimming stripped 1 base from V and 3 bases from J, with 14 bases between. The germline CDR1 and CDR2 sequences are SGDLS and YYNGEE. CDR3 size: 16 residues. CDR3 DNA: TGTGCCAGCAGCGTATATCCCAGGGCCATCTACAATGAGCAGTTCTTC. Its protein product is CASSVYPRAIYNEQFF.

J is TRBJ2-1 and V is TRBV7-6, with TRBD2 matching 13 bases. The CDR3 runs to 19 residues. Germline-derived CDR1 and CDR2 are SGHVS and FNYEAQ. Losses at the gene ends were 5 bases for V and 0 bases for J; bases not matched to a gene: 10. The CDR3 DNA reads as TGTGCCAGCAGCCGCACGACTAGCGGGGGGCCGAGCTCCTACAATGAGCAGTTCTTC. Translated: CASSRTTSGGPSSYNEQFF.